What follows is one T cell receptor (beta chain) and its context. Its antigen is still unknown. PCR was performed a second time for roughly 7 to 11 cycles using a sample-barcoded 5' primer and a J-beta primer mix. TCRdb called the 5' RACE reads again in MiXCR, with one record for every CDR3 protein. The sample contains roughly 2 million distinct CDR3 sequences, 49% of which appear only once. This specimen belongs to a study of blood T cells in healthy people across ages. Points from the study as a whole: Whereas aged donors had fewer naive CD4+ cells, long-lived donors had more of them and higher diversity.

Germline CDR1 and CDR2: MNHEY and SMNVEV (reference sequence). Germline trimming cut 2 bases from V and 6 bases from J; bases unmatched to any gene: 5. There are 15 residues in the CDR3. The genes are TRBV27 and TRBJ2-4; 9 positions agree with TRBD1. The clonotype comes from a woman in her thirties or forties in good health. Sample: blood. CDR3 in DNA: TGTGCCAGCAGTTTAGCGACAGGGGGAAGAAACATTCAGTACTTC. Protein sequence: CASSLATGGRNIQYF.